This is a list of T cell receptor beta chains from one sample in a study of T cells in tuberculosis. This table comes from immunoSEQ multiplex PCR, and its TCRdb copy is limited to in-frame clones, with some not included. Of 25,000 to 35,000 clones listed, around 92% were seen once; the top ten hold 7%. The sequencing here drew on PBMCs, taken at tuberculosis diagnosis. These receptors were obtained from an adult with tuberculosis. Some clones in this sample may be carry-over from other donors' samples. Both conserved end residues are part of each CDR3. A D gene is named only where the DNA matches it firmly. Not all rows give a size; the values are once, few, many and, for expanded clones, a class.

V gene: TRBV30
J gene: TRBJ2-5
D gene: .
clone size: .
CDR3 DNA: TGTGCCTGGAGTGGGATAAGTATTGGGACACAAGAGACCCAGTACTTC
CDR3 protein: CAWSGISIGTQETQYF

V gene: TRBV27
J gene: TRBJ2-4
D gene: .
clone size: .
CDR3 DNA: TGTGCCAGCCTATCTTTGGTCCTCGCCGGGGCCAAAAACATTCAGTACTTC
CDR3 protein: CASLSLVLAGAKNIQYF

V gene: TRBV18
J gene: TRBJ2-1
D gene: TRBD1
clone size: once
CDR3 DNA: TGTGCCAGCTCAAATACAGGGGATCCGGGCAATGAGCAGTTCTTC
CDR3 protein: CASSNTGDPGNEQFF

V gene: TRBV7-9
J gene: TRBJ2-1
D gene: .
clone size: .
CDR3 DNA: TGTGCCAGCAGCTTATGGTCAAAAGCGGGCTCCTACAATGAGCAGTTCTTC
CDR3 protein: CASSLWSKAGSYNEQFF

V gene: TRBV6-5
J gene: TRBJ2-7
D gene: .
clone size: .
CDR3 DNA: TGTGCCAGCAGTTACTCGAGTCAATACGAGCAGTACTTC
CDR3 protein: CASSYSSQYEQYF

V gene: TRBV10-3
J gene: TRBJ2-5
D gene: .
clone size: .
CDR3 DNA: TGTGCCATCAGTGAGTCGGAGGGCCAGACCCAGTACTTC
CDR3 protein: CAISESEGQTQYF

V gene: TRBV6-5
J gene: TRBJ1-6
D gene: TRBD1
clone size: .
CDR3 DNA: TGTGCCAGCAGTTACTCGGACAGGCCCCGTGGTTCACCCCTCCACTTT
CDR3 protein: CASSYSDRPRGSPLHF

V gene: TRBV27
J gene: TRBJ1-2
D gene: .
clone size: .
CDR3 DNA: TGTGCCAGCAGCGTGGGGAGGGACTATGGCTACACCTTC
CDR3 protein: CASSVGRDYGYTF

V gene: TRBV7-8
J gene: TRBJ1-3
D gene: TRBD1
clone size: .
CDR3 DNA: TGTGCCAGCAGCTTAATGGGACAGGGGTTTTTGGCTGGAAACACCATATATTTT
CDR3 protein: CASSLMGQGFLAGNTIYF

V gene: TRBV6-1
J gene: TRBJ2-1
D gene: .
clone size: .
CDR3 DNA: TGCGAAACTAGGACTACTTACAATGAGCAGTTCTTC
CDR3 protein: CETRTTYNEQFF

V gene: TRBV7-6
J gene: TRBJ2-1
D gene: TRBD1
clone size: once
CDR3 DNA: TGTGCCAGCAGCGATACCGGGACAGGGAACAATGAGCAGTTCTTC
CDR3 protein: CASSDTGTGNNEQFF

V gene: TRBV15
J gene: TRBJ1-2
D gene: .
clone size: .
CDR3 DNA: TGTGCCACCAGCAGGACTACTGCCATCGCCCGGGATGGCTACACCTTC
CDR3 protein: CATSRTTAIARDGYTF